This TCR beta chain stems from a study of neurological immune-mediated disorders (dated by TCRdb to about 2019). Turning to the overall study: The study compared peripheral blood TCR-beta repertoires of HTLV-I-associated myelopathy (HAM/TSP) patients, multiple sclerosis patients and healthy controls using UMI-based sequencing. Of the 65 to 70 subjects in the cohort, around 15 were HAM/TSP patients, about 34 were multiple sclerosis patients, and about 20 were healthy controls. The 95 to 120 TCR-beta libraries covered PBMC samples along with longitudinal samples, technical triplicates, and paired sorted CD4+ and CD8+ T-cell subsets. What the study reported, not specific to this receptor: TCR clonal expansion was greatest in HAM/TSP patients and smallest in MS patients, who ranked below even healthy controls. No identical CDR3 amino acid sequences were shared among expanded clones across subjects, suggesting private TCR-beta repertoires in all groups.

cDNA synthesis used template-switch 5'RACE with a primer carrying a 10-nucleotide random unique molecular identifier tagging each TCR transcript. Every sequencing run covered 15-18 subjects and yielded more than 170 million TCR-beta sequences. The RNeasy kit was used for extraction of total RNA. TCR-beta VDJ regions were amplified with primers for the TCR constant region and the 5'RACE anchor, using the KAPA Real-time Library Amplification kit. Sample indexes and Illumina adaptors were added in a first PCR, after which library yield was increased in a second PCR. After Ampure bead purification, the TCR product of roughly 650 bp was size-selected on a 2% E-gel SizeSelection system. Before pooling, library quality was assessed on a Bioanalyzer, concentration was determined with Qubit, and library quantification was performed with the Kapa Library Quantification kit. Libraries were sequenced paired-end 2 x 150 bp on an Illumina HiSeq 2500. To increase sequence diversity, about 25-31% phiX was spiked into each library pool. Under the source paper's analysis protocol: Quality-filtered reads were processed with the UMI-based MiGEC pipeline, which removed over 75% of raw TCR sequences during error correction. IMGT germline references were used for aligning VDJ genes, and each clonotype was defined as a unique CDR3 amino acid sequence together with its V-J genes. VDJtools evaluated clonal expansion, Shannon diversity and CDR3 relatedness (CalcPairwiseDistances, ClusterSamples); CLCbio workbench built phylogenetic trees. Using coefficient-of-variation modelling across technical triplicates, the study counted a clone as expanded if it had at least 8 unique UMIs. The public sequencing data were trimmed at Q25 with fastp and processed into clonotypes with MiXCR by TCRdb, which kept only in-frame beta chains. Merged by CDR3 protein, the rows form single entries marked with the most common genes and DNA. TCRdb's processing, not the authors' own work, is the source of the V and J calls. The table for this sample lists 30,000 to 35,000 distinct CDR3 sequences; around 25% of them were counted only once. In total, the top ten clones hold roughly 29% of the sample.

Sorted-subset TCR libraries were prepared from over 850,000 sorted CD4+ or CD8+ T cells. Peripheral blood was subjected to Ficoll-Hypaque density gradient centrifugation to isolate PBMCs, which were then cryopreserved in liquid nitrogen. The study also sequenced paired sorted CD4+ and CD8+ subsets from healthy controls, HAM/TSP patients and MS patients. For this clonotype: Its binding antigen is unknown. The sample holds no much larger clone one base away, and base qualities are not on file.

The V end loses 0 bases and the J end loses 1 base, and a stretch of 13 bases separates them. The CDR3 runs 17 residues from the cysteine to the phenylalanine. CDR3 DNA only is kept here, 51 bases in frame from base 1. Looking up the germline V gene yields CDR1 SGHDN and CDR2 FVKESK. Sequenced input: CD4+ T cells from blood. The V gene is TRBV14 and the J gene is TRBJ1-5, and perhaps TRBD1 as D gene, on 6 matching bases. The sequence was obtained from a man in his fifties with HTLV-1-associated myelopathy (HAM/TSP). The CDR3 amino acid sequence is: CASSQDLTGRSNQPQHF. The DNA reads TGTGCCAGCAGCCAAGATCTTACAGGGAGGAGCAATCAGCCCCAGCATTTT. When the CDR3 is completed using the reference TRBV14 and TRBJ1-5 genes on either side, the full variable domain is EAGVTQFPSHSVIEKGQTVTLRCDPISGHDNLYWYRRVMGKEIKFLLHFVKESKQDESGMPNNRFLAERTGGTYSTLKVQPAELEDSGVYFCASSQDLTGRSNQPQHFGDGTRLSIL.